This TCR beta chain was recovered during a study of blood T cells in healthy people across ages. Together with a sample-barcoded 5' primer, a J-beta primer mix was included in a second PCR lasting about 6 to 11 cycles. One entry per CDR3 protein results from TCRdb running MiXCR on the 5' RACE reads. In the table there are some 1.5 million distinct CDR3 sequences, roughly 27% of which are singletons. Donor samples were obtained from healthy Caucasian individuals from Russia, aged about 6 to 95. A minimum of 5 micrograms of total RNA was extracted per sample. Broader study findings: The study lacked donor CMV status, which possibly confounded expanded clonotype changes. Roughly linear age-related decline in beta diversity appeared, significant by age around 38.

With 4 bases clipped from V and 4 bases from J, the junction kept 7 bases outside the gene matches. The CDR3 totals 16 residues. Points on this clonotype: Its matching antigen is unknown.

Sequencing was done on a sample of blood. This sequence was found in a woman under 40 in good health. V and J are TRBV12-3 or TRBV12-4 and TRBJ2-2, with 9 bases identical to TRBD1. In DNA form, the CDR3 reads TGTGCCAGCAGTTCTACAGGGGGCGCGGGCACCGGGGAGCTGTTTTTT. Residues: CASSSTGGAGTGELFF.